This note documents a single TCR beta chain sequence. The sample is drawn from a study of spatial heterogeneity in lung cancer. Each CDR3 protein gets one entry after TCRdb re-called the 5' RACE reads with MiXCR. The table includes approximately 100,000 distinct CDR3 sequences, roughly a fifth detected once. Sample time point: blood at routine non-recurrence follow-up after resection. Whole RNA was taken from tumor, nontumor lung or frozen PBMC; it was then sequenced unsorted. The sample was PBMCs, taken at follow-up. This receptor was identified in a male donor with early-stage non-small cell lung cancer.

The CDR3 region is CATSRDRGYREKLFF. The CDR3 nucleotides read TGTGCCACCAGCAGAGATCGAGGGTACCGCGAAAAACTGTTTTTT. The chain has TRBV15 and TRBJ1-4; D call uncertain. Germline V lookup: CDR1 LNHNV, CDR2 YYDKDF (reference sequence). The V end lost 0 bases, the J end lost 8 bases, and 13 bases lay between the germline ends. The CDR3 consists of 15 residues.